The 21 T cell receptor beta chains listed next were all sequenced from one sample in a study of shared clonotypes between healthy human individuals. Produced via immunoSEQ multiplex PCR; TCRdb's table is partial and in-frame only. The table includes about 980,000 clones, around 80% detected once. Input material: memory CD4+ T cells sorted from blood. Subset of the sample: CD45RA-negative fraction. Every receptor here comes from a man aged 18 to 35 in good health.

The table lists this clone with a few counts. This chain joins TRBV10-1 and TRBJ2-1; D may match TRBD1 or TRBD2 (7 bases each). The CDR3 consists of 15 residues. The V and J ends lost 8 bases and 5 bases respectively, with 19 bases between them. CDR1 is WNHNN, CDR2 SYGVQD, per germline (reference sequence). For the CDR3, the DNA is TGCGCCAGCTCCAGGGGGGAGGGAGCGCACAATGAGCAGTTCTTC. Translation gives CASSRGEGAHNEQFF.

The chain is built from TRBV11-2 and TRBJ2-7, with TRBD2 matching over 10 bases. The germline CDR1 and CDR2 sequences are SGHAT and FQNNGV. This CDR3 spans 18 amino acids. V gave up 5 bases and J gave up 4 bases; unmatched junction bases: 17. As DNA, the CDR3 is TGTGCCAGCAGCCCCGGTGGGCCGGGAAGCGGGAGGGGTTACGAGCAGTACTTC. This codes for CASSPGGPGSGRGYEQYF.

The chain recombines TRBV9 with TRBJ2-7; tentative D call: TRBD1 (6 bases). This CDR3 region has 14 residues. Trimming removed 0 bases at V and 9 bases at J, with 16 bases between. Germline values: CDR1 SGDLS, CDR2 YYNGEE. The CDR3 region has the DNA TGTGCCAGCAGCGTAGCGGATCGGACAGCCGTGCAGTACTTC. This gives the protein CASSVADRTAVQYF.

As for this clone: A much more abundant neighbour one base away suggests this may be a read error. CDR3 in amino acids: CASRGGGTEAFF. The DNA for the CDR3 is TGTGCCAGCAGAGGGGGGGGTACTGAAGCTTTCTTT. The chain couples TRBV19 to TRBJ1-1; tentatively, D is TRBD1 (6 bases). The germline CDR1 and CDR2 sequences are LNHDA and SQIVND (reference sequence). V was shortened by 9 bases and J by 5 bases, with 13 bases between the two germline ends. The CDR3 length is 12 residues.

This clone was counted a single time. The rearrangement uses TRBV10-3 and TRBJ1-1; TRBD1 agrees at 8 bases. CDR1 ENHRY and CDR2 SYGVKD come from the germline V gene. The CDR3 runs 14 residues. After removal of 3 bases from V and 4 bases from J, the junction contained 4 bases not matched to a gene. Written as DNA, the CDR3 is TGTGCCATCAGTGACAGGGGGCAAGGCACTGAAGCTTTCTTT. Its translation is CAISDRGQGTEAFF.

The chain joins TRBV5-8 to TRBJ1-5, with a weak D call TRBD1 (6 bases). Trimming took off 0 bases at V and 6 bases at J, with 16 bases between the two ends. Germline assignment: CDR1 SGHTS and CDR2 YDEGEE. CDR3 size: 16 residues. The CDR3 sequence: CASSLVGTRGFQPQHF. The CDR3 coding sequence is TGTGCCAGCAGCTTGGTTGGGACACGAGGGTTTCAGCCCCAGCATTTT.

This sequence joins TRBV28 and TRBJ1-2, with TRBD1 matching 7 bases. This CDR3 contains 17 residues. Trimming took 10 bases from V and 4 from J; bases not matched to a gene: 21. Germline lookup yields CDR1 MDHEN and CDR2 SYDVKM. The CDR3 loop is CATEDPLRDRALYGYTF. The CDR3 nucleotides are TGTGCCACCGAAGACCCTCTCCGGGACAGAGCCCTCTATGGCTACACCTTC.

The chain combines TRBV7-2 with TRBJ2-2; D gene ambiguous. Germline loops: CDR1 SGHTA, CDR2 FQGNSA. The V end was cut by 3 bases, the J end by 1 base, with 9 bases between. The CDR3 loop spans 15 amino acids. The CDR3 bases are TGTGCCAGCAGCTTCCGGCGAGGGAACACCGGGGAGCTGTTTTTT. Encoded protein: CASSFRRGNTGELFF.

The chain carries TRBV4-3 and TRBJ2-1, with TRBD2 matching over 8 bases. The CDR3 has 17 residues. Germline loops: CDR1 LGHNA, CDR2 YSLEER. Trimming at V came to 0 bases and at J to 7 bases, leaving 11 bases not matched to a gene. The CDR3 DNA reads TGCGCCAGCAGCCAAGATTCTGAAAGCGGGAGACGGAATGAGCAGTTCTTC. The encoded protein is CASSQDSESGRRNEQFF.

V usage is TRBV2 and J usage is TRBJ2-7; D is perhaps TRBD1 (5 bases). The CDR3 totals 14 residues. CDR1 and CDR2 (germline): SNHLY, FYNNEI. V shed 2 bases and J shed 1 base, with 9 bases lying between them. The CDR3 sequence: CASSEQGKSYEQYF. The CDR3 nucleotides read TGTGCCAGCAGTGAACAGGGTAAATCCTACGAGCAGTACTTC.

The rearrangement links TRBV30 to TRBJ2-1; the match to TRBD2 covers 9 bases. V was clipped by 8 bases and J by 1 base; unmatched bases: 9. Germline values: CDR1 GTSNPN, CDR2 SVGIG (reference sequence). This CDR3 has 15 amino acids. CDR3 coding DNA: TGTGCCCTGGTGGGGACTAGCTATTCCTACAATGAGCAGTTCTTC. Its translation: CALVGTSYSYNEQFF.

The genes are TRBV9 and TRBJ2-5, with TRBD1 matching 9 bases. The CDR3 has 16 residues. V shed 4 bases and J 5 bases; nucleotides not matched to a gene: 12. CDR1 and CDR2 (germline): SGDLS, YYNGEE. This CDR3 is CASSPNPGQGGETQYF. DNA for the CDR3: TGTGCCAGCAGCCCTAATCCGGGACAGGGAGGGGAGACCCAGTACTTC.

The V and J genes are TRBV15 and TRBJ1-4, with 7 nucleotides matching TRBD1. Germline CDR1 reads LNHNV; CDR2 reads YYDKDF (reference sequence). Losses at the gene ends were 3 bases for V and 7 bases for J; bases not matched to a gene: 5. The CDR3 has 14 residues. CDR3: CATSRSTGFEKLFF. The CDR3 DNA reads TGTGCCACCAGCAGGTCGACAGGGTTTGAAAAACTGTTTTTT.

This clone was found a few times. CDR3 sequence: CASIGQGGTEAFF. The CDR3 nucleotides read TGTGCCAGCATAGGGCAGGGCGGAACTGAAGCTTTCTTT. This chain joins TRBV7-9 and TRBJ1-1; D perhaps matches TRBD1 (5 bases). Germline V CDR1 and CDR2: SEHNR, FQNEAQ (reference sequence). CDR3 length equals 13 residues. V was pared by 7 bases and J by 5 bases, with 14 bases between.

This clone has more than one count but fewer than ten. CDR3 protein: CASSLGLNPYEQYF. The CDR3 bases are TGTGCCAGCAGCTTGGGACTGAACCCCTACGAGCAGTACTTC. J is TRBJ2-7 and V is TRBV5-6; D not resolved. V lost 0 bases and J lost 2, with 9 bases in between. CDR1 and CDR2 from the germline V gene are SGHDT and YYEEEE. CDR3 length equals 14 residues.

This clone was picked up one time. This CDR3 is CASSLGSSGPREQYF. CDR3 nucleotide sequence: TGCGCCAGCAGCTTGGGGTCTAGCGGTCCTAGGGAGCAGTACTTC. V is TRBV5-1 and J is TRBJ2-7; TRBD2 aligns across 7 bases. V was clipped by 0 bases and J by 7 bases; unmatched bases: 10. CDR3 size: 15 residues. Germline V gives CDR1 SGHRS, CDR2 YFSETQ.

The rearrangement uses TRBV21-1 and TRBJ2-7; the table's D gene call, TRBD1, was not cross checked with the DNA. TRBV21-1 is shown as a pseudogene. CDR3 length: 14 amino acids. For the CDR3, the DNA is TGTGCCAGCAGCGGCCGACAGGGGGCGCTCGAGCAGTACTTC. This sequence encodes CASSGRQGALEQYF.

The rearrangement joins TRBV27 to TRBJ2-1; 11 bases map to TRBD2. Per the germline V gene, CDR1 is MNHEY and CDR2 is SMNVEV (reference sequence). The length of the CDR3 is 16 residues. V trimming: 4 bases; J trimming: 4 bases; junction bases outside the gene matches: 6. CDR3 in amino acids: CASSSVLAGGYNEQFF. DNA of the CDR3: TGTGCCAGCAGTTCTGTCCTAGCGGGGGGATACAATGAGCAGTTCTTC.

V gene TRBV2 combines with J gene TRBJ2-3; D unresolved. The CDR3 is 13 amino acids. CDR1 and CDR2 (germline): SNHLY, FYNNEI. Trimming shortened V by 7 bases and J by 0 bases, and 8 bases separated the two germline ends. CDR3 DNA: TGTGCCAGCACCTTCACTAGCACAGATACGCAGTATTTT. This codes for CASTFTSTDTQYF.

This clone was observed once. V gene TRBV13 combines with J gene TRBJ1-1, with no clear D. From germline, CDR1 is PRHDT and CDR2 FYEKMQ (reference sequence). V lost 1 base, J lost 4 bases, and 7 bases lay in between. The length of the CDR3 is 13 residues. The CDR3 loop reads CASSLETGTEAFF. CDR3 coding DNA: TGTGCCAGCAGCTTAGAAACGGGCACTGAAGCTTTCTTT.

DNA for the CDR3: TGTGCCTGGGAGGAACAGGGGCCCTACGAGCAGTACTTC. It yields the protein CAWEEQGPYEQYF. This chain connects TRBV30 to TRBJ2-7; TRBD1 agrees at 7 bases. CDR1 GTSNPN and CDR2 SVGIG come from the germline V gene (reference sequence). This CDR3 has 13 residues. Trimming took 5 bases from V and 2 from J; bases not matched to a gene: 6. The full variable domain, rest sourced from reference TRBV30 and TRBJ2-7, is SQTIHQWPATLVQPVGSPLSLECTVEGTSNPNLYWYRQAAGRGLQLLFYSVGIGQISSEVPQNLSASRPQDRQFILSSKKLLLSDSGFYLCAWEEQGPYEQYFGPGTRLTVT.